The rows below give T cell receptor beta chains drawn from one sample of a study of shared clonotypes between healthy human individuals. Assay used: immunoSEQ multiplex PCR; TCRdb lists only in-frame clones, some missing. The sample lists 800,000 or so clones, around 96% occurring once. The specimen sequenced was naive CD8+ T cells sorted from blood. These receptors all stem from a man aged 30 to 39 in good health. Each CDR3 is given with its conserved first and last residue. Fields, in order: clone size, D gene, J gene, V gene, CDR3 protein, CDR3 DNA. D genes are given only for firm matches. Size is omitted from some rows. Given values are once, few, many or a class for expanded clones.

size: .
D: TRBD1
J: TRBJ2-7
V: TRBV5-5
CDR3: CASSLGQGGDEQYF
DNA: TGTGCCAGCAGCTTGGGACAGGGGGGCGACGAGCAGTACTTC

size: once
D: .
J: TRBJ2-2
V: TRBV7-9
CDR3: CASTYSSRQWNTGELFF
DNA: TGTGCCAGCACCTATTCATCCCGACAGTGGAACACCGGGGAGCTGTTTTTT

size: .
D: TRBD2
J: TRBJ2-1
V: TRBV10-3
CDR3: CATLREGSSYNEQFF
DNA: TGTGCCACGCTGCGGGAGGGGAGCTCCTACAATGAGCAGTTCTTC

size: .
D: .
J: TRBJ1-1
V: TRBV6-1
CDR3: CASSGAGTEAFF
DNA: TGTGCCAGCAGCGGAGCCGGCACTGAAGCTTTCTTT

size: once
D: .
J: TRBJ1-5
V: TRBV4-1
CDR3: CASSQAPPTGVQPQHF
DNA: TGCGCCAGCAGCCAAGCCCCGCCCACCGGAGTACAGCCCCAGCATTTT

size: .
D: TRBD1
J: TRBJ1-3
V: TRBV7-9
CDR3: CASSQETGGRGNTIYF
DNA: TGTGCCAGCAGCCAAGAGACAGGGGGAAGAGGAAACACCATATATTTT

size: .
D: TRBD1
J: TRBJ1-5
V: TRBV7-9
CDR3: CASSHKAPGQHHQPQHF
DNA: TGTGCCAGCAGCCACAAGGCCCCGGGACAGCACCATCAGCCCCAGCATTTT

size: once
D: TRBD2
J: TRBJ2-1
V: TRBV9
CDR3: CASSVSGTSGRSGEQFF
DNA: TGTGCCAGCAGCGTCTCCGGGACTAGCGGGAGGTCGGGTGAGCAGTTCTTC

size: .
D: .
J: TRBJ1-2
V: TRBV25-1
CDR3: CASSEGGFGYTF
DNA: TGTGCCAGCAGTGAAGGGGGGTTCGGCTACACCTTC

size: .
D: .
J: TRBJ2-2
V: TRBV7-9
CDR3: CASSQGRDTGELFF
DNA: TGTGCCAGCAGCCAGGGACGGGACACCGGGGAGCTGTTTTTT

size: .
D: TRBD1
J: TRBJ1-2
V: TRBV7-9
CDR3: CASSLGTGNGYTF
DNA: TGTGCCAGCAGCTTAGGGACAGGGAACGGCTACACCTTC

size: .
D: .
J: TRBJ2-5
V: TRBV29-1
CDR3: CSVSGEQETQYF
DNA: TGCAGCGTGTCGGGGGAACAAGAGACCCAGTACTTC

size: .
D: TRBD1
J: TRBJ1-4
V: TRBV7-9
CDR3: CASSPMGQGGEKLFF
DNA: TGTGCCAGCAGCCCTATGGGACAGGGGGGTGAAAAACTGTTTTTT

size: .
D: .
J: TRBJ2-7
V: TRBV5-4
CDR3: CASSLAGEGPSYEQYF
DNA: TGTGCCAGCAGCTTGGCGGGTGAGGGCCCCTCCTACGAGCAGTACTTC

size: .
D: .
J: TRBJ2-7
V: TRBV5-5
CDR3: CASSLAPGPTVGEQYF
DNA: TGTGCCAGCAGCTTGGCCCCGGGCCCGACGGTTGGCGAGCAGTACTTC

size: .
D: TRBD2
J: TRBJ2-1
V: TRBV4-1
CDR3: CASSPPGTTRNNEQFF
DNA: TGCGCCAGCAGCCCACCGGGGACTACCAGAAACAATGAGCAGTTCTTC

size: .
D: TRBD2
J: TRBJ2-7
V: TRBV7-9
CDR3: CASSLGRGERSTEQYF
DNA: TGTGCCAGCAGCTTAGGGCGGGGGGAGAGGTCTACCGAGCAGTACTTC

size: .
D: TRBD1
J: TRBJ1-2
V: TRBV7-9
CDR3: CASSPRTGDAYGYTF
DNA: TGTGCCAGCAGCCCTCGGACAGGGGATGCCTATGGCTACACCTTC

size: .
D: TRBD1
J: TRBJ2-1
V: TRBV19
CDR3: CASSIEGWTGARNEQFF
DNA: TGTGCCAGTAGTATAGAGGGTTGGACAGGGGCCCGTAATGAGCAGTTCTTC

size: .
D: .
J: TRBJ1-5
V: TRBV5-6
CDR3: CASSFWDQPQHF
DNA: TGTGCCAGCAGCTTCTGGGATCAGCCCCAGCATTTT

size: once
D: .
J: TRBJ2-1
V: TRBV7-9
CDR3: CASSNVATLDEQFF
DNA: TGTGCCAGCAGCAATGTGGCCACCCTCGATGAGCAGTTCTTC

size: .
D: TRBD1
J: TRBJ2-2
V: TRBV27
CDR3: CASSFLGQGIGELFF
DNA: TGTGCCAGCAGTTTTTTGGGACAGGGCATCGGGGAGCTGTTTTTT

size: .
D: .
J: TRBJ2-7
V: TRBV2
CDR3: CASSGDNLSYEQYF
DNA: TGTGCCAGCAGTGGGGACAATCTTTCCTACGAGCAGTACTTC

size: .
D: TRBD2
J: TRBJ2-7
V: TRBV4-3
CDR3: CASSQELAGAYEQYF
DNA: TGCGCCAGCAGCCAAGAGCTAGCGGGAGCTTACGAGCAGTACTTC

size: .
D: TRBD1
J: TRBJ2-5
V: TRBV7-9
CDR3: CASSSRGQGVGETQYF
DNA: TGTGCCAGCAGCTCCCGAGGACAGGGCGTAGGGGAGACCCAGTACTTC

size: .
D: .
J: TRBJ2-7
V: TRBV29-1
CDR3: CSVESDRTPYEQYF
DNA: TGCAGCGTTGAGAGCGACAGGACCCCCTACGAGCAGTACTTC

size: .
D: TRBD2
J: TRBJ2-7
V: TRBV27
CDR3: CASSLAGREQYF
DNA: TGTGCCAGCAGTCTAGCGGGCCGTGAGCAGTACTTC

size: .
D: TRBD2
J: TRBJ2-1
V: TRBV11-3
CDR3: CASSLELAAYNEQFF
DNA: TGTGCCAGCAGCTTAGAACTAGCGGCCTACAATGAGCAGTTCTTC

size: .
D: .
J: TRBJ2-7
V: TRBV28
CDR3: CASTPLSAIGGGRDEQYF
DNA: TGTGCCAGCACTCCTTTGTCCGCCATTGGGGGGGGGCGAGACGAGCAGTACTTC

size: once
D: .
J: TRBJ2-1
V: TRBV27
CDR3: CASSFLVGEGNEQFF
DNA: TGTGCCAGCAGTTTTCTAGTAGGAGAGGGCAATGAGCAGTTCTTC

size: .
D: TRBD2
J: TRBJ2-7
V: TRBV11-2
CDR3: CASSLILAGGTINYEQYF
DNA: TGTGCCAGCAGCTTAATCCTAGCGGGAGGGACCATTAACTACGAGCAGTACTTC

size: .
D: TRBD2
J: TRBJ2-1
V: TRBV27
CDR3: CASSLSASGDSFYNEQFF
DNA: TGTGCCAGCAGTTTATCTGCTAGCGGGGATTCCTTCTACAATGAGCAGTTCTTC

size: .
D: .
J: TRBJ1-2
V: TRBV28
CDR3: CASSLWNSYHTF
DNA: TGTGCCAGCAGTTTATGGAACTCATACCACACCTTC

size: once
D: .
J: TRBJ1-3
V: TRBV5-6
CDR3: CASSWGTGKRTIYF
DNA: TGTGCCAGCAGCTGGGGAACAGGGAAGCGCACCATATATTTT

size: .
D: .
J: TRBJ2-5
V: TRBV4-1
CDR3: CASSQGWGGLAETQYF
DNA: TGCGCCAGCAGCCAAGGATGGGGGGGCCTAGCAGAGACCCAGTACTTC

size: once
D: TRBD2
J: TRBJ2-7
V: TRBV5-6
CDR3: CASSVSGREDEQYF
DNA: TGTGCCAGCAGCGTTAGCGGGCGAGAGGACGAGCAGTACTTC

size: .
D: .
J: TRBJ1-1
V: TRBV6-1
CDR3: CASSPLLLSEAFF
DNA: TGTGCCAGCAGTCCTCTGTTATTATCTGAAGCTTTCTTT

size: .
D: TRBD1
J: TRBJ1-2
V: TRBV19
CDR3: CASTPGTGGAGDGYTF
DNA: TGTGCCAGTACTCCTGGGACAGGGGGCGCAGGTGATGGCTACACCTTC

size: .
D: .
J: TRBJ1-2
V: TRBV13
CDR3: CASSFTITGSVYGYTF
DNA: TGTGCCAGCAGCTTTACTATAACCGGGTCCGTATATGGCTACACCTTC

size: .
D: .
J: TRBJ1-5
V: TRBV28
CDR3: CASRDSFEGPQHF
DNA: TGTGCCAGCAGGGACAGTTTTGAGGGGCCCCAGCATTTT

size: .
D: .
J: TRBJ2-5
V: TRBV28
CDR3: CASSGIHGYQETQYF
DNA: TGTGCCAGCAGTGGCATACACGGGTACCAAGAGACCCAGTACTTC

size: .
D: .
J: TRBJ1-1
V: TRBV18
CDR3: CASSPLGTTMTNTEAFF
DNA: TGTGCCAGCTCACCCCTAGGGACCACGATGACTAACACTGAAGCTTTCTTT

size: once
D: .
J: TRBJ2-7
V: TRBV2
CDR3: CATSGEEQYF
DNA: TGTGCCACTTCAGGGGAAGAGCAGTACTTC

size: .
D: .
J: TRBJ1-1
V: TRBV6-5
CDR3: CASGRRRSDTEAFF
DNA: TGTGCCAGCGGGAGGAGACGGAGCGACACTGAAGCTTTCTTT

size: .
D: TRBD1
J: TRBJ1-1
V: TRBV7-9
CDR3: CASSFGTGGFTEAFF
DNA: TGTGCCAGCAGCTTCGGGACAGGGGGCTTCACTGAAGCTTTCTTT

size: .
D: .
J: TRBJ1-2
V: TRBV4-2
CDR3: CASSHLQEYGYTF
DNA: TGTGCCAGCAGCCACCTACAGGAGTATGGCTACACCTTC

size: .
D: .
J: TRBJ2-1
V: TRBV6-5
CDR3: CASSYDSLEQFF
DNA: TGTGCCAGCAGTTACGACAGCCTCGAGCAGTTCTTC

size: .
D: .
J: TRBJ2-1
V: TRBV11-3
CDR3: CASSSRQLYNEQFF
DNA: TGTGCCAGCTCCTCGCGCCAGTTATACAATGAGCAGTTCTTC

size: .
D: TRBD1
J: TRBJ2-7
V: TRBV28
CDR3: CASSPPDRVHEQYF
DNA: TGTGCCAGCAGTCCCCCAGACAGGGTCCACGAGCAGTACTTC

size: .
D: .
J: TRBJ2-1
V: TRBV18
CDR3: CASSPRERGDRNEQFF
DNA: TGTGCCAGCTCACCACGGGAGAGGGGAGATAGGAATGAGCAGTTCTTC

size: .
D: .
J: TRBJ2-5
V: TRBV4-3
CDR3: CASSHSRGEETQYF
DNA: TGCGCCAGCAGCCACTCACGGGGAGAAGAGACCCAGTACTTC

size: .
D: TRBD1
J: TRBJ2-1
V: TRBV5-1
CDR3: CASSWGTGEYNEQFF
DNA: TGCGCCAGCAGCTGGGGGACAGGGGAGTACAATGAGCAGTTCTTC

size: once
D: .
J: TRBJ2-5
V: TRBV29-1
CDR3: CSGGDRETQYF
DNA: TGCAGCGGGGGGGACAGAGAGACCCAGTACTTC

size: .
D: TRBD1
J: TRBJ2-3
V: TRBV5-5
CDR3: CASSLGTGELNTQYF
DNA: TGTGCCAGCAGCTTGGGGACAGGGGAGTTAAATACGCAGTATTTT

size: .
D: TRBD1
J: TRBJ2-5
V: TRBV28
CDR3: CASRPGQVSSETQYF
DNA: TGTGCCAGCAGGCCGGGACAGGTCTCCTCCGAGACCCAGTACTTC

size: .
D: .
J: TRBJ2-5
V: TRBV6-4
CDR3: CASRLIRDTQYF
DNA: TGTGCCAGCAGGCTAATAAGAGATACCCAGTACTTC

size: once
D: TRBD2
J: TRBJ2-1
V: TRBV7-9
CDR3: CASSGISGSSYNEQFF
DNA: TGTGCCAGCAGCGGCATTAGCGGGAGCTCCTACAATGAGCAGTTCTTC

size: .
D: TRBD2
J: TRBJ2-2
V: TRBV5-6
CDR3: CASSLVLAGGFGELFF
DNA: TGTGCCAGCAGCTTGGTTCTAGCGGGAGGGTTCGGGGAGCTGTTTTTT

size: .
D: .
J: TRBJ2-1
V: TRBV29-1
CDR3: CSVAGAGAMEFF
DNA: TGCAGCGTTGCGGGGGCGGGGGCTATGGAGTTCTTC